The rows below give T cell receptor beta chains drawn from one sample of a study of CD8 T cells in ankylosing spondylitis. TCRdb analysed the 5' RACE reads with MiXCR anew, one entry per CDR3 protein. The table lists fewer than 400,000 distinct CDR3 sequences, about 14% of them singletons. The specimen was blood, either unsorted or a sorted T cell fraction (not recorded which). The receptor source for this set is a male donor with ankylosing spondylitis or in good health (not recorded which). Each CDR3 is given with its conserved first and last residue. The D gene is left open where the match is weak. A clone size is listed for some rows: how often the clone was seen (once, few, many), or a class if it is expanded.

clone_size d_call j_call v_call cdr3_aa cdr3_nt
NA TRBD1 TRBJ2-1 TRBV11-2 CASRGPGQGFDEQFF TGTGCCAGCAGGGGACCGGGACAGGGGTTCGATGAGCAGTTCTTC
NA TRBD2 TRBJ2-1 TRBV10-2 CASRGEGFYNEQFF TGCGCCAGCAGGGGGGAGGGATTCTACAATGAGCAGTTCTTC
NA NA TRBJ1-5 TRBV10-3 CAISETGLNQPQHF TGTGCCATCAGTGAGACCGGCCTCAATCAGCCCCAGCATTTT
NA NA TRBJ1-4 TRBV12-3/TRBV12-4 CASSLLGRKGTNEKLFF TGTGCCAGCAGTTTATTGGGGCGCAAGGGAACTAATGAAAAACTGTTTTTT
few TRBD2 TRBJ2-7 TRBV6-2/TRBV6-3 CASSYSIGLAGGPGTYEQYF TGTGCCAGCAGTTACTCGATTGGACTAGCGGGAGGGCCGGGCACCTACGAGCAGTACTTC
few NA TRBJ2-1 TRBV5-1 CASSLVGGHGFF TGCGCCAGCAGCTTGGTGGGGGGACATGGGTTCTTC
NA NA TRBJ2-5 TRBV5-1 CASSRPGGMETQYF TGCGCCAGCTCCCGGCCAGGGGGGATGGAGACCCAGTACTTC
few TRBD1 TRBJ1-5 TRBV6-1 CASSGAGGEPQHF TGTGCCAGCAGTGGCGCAGGGGGCGAGCCCCAGCATTTT
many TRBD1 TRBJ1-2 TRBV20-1 CSARAKYLTGADGYTF TGCAGTGCTAGAGCAAAATACCTTACAGGGGCGGATGGCTACACCTTC
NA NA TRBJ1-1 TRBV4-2 CASSQDPLNTEAFF TGTGCCAGCAGCCAAGATCCACTCAACACTGAAGCTTTCTTT
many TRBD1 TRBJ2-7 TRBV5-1 CASSLEGQGEFSSYEQYF TGCGCCAGCAGCTTGGAGGGACAGGGCGAATTTAGCTCCTACGAGCAGTACTTC
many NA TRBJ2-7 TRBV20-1 CSARDVASYEQYF TGCAGTGCTAGAGATGTGGCCTCCTACGAGCAGTACTTC
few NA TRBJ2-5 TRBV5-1 CASSRGAKQETQYF TGCGCCAGCAGCCGAGGGGCGAAACAAGAGACCCAGTACTTC
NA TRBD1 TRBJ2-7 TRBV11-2 CASSLWTGGLTEQYF TGTGCCAGCAGCTTATGGACAGGGGGTTTAACCGAGCAGTACTTC
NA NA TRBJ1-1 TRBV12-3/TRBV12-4 CASPGAAGEAFF TGTGCCAGCCCGGGGGCGGCGGGTGAAGCTTTCTTT
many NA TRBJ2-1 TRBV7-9 CASSLLDEQFF TGTGCCAGCAGCTTGCTGGATGAGCAGTTCTTC
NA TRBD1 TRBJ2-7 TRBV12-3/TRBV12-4 CASSLGTGGPYEQYF TGTGCCAGCAGTTTAGGCACAGGGGGGCCCTACGAGCAGTACTTC
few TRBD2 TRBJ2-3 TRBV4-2 CASRRELAGARVTDTQYF TGTGCCAGCAGAAGGGAGCTAGCGGGGGCGAGGGTGACAGATACGCAGTATTTT
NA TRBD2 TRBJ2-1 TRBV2 CAFCFFGHRSGNSYNEQFF TGTGCCTTCTGTTTTTTCGGGCACCGAAGCGGGAACTCTTACAATGAGCAGTTCTTC
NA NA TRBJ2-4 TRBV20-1 CSALPTLFSKNIQYF TGCAGTGCTCTACCGACCCTTTTTAGCAAAAACATTCAGTACTTC
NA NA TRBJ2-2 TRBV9 CASSVDPGLTGELFF TGTGCCAGCAGCGTAGATCCGGGCTTGACCGGGGAGCTGTTTTTT
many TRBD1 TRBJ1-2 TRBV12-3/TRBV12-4 CASSLRGQGIGYTF TGTGCCAGCAGTTTAAGGGGACAGGGTATTGGCTACACCTTC
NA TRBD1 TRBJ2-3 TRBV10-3 CAARGPIADTQYF TGTGCCGCCAGGGGGCCAATTGCAGATACGCAGTATTTT
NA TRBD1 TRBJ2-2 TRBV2 CASRRVRGHTGELFF TGTGCCAGCAGAAGAGTCAGGGGGCACACCGGGGAGCTGTTTTTT